The T cell receptor (beta chain) described here comes from a study of cytomegalovirus exposure and HLA in healthy donors. Study observations and caveats: For TCR beta chains, V- and J-gene trimming was later linked to a missense DCLRE1C variant. An Asian-associated ancestry cluster reportedly showed fewer N-insertions than the roughly 670-donor mean in a later analysis.

The CDR3 extends over 11 amino acids. The germline V gene has CDR1 SEHNR and CDR2 FQNEAQ (reference sequence). As regards this clone: Its antigen remains unidentified. At one boundary the junction diverges from the germline segment, which might be a read error.

Primers: 60 Vbeta forward and 13 Jbeta reverse. This table comes from immunoSEQ multiplex PCR, and its TCRdb copy is limited to in-frame clones, with some not included. The sample has roughly 200,000 clones, roughly 80% seen once. Sequencing was done on a sample of PBMCs. The source of this sequence is a female donor in good health and CMV-seronegative. This chain connects TRBV7-9 to TRBJ2-1, with D unresolved. In DNA, the CDR3 is TGTTCCAGCAGCTTGCAGAATGAGCAGTTCTTC. It is translated as CSSSLQNEQFF.